Listed here are 27 T cell receptor beta chains from one sample, sequenced in a study of identifying expanded T cells in peripheral blood. Clones were read by immunoSEQ multiplex PCR, and TCRdb kept only the in-frame ones, dropping some. The sample includes tens of thousands of clones, over 75% of them seen just once. Specimen: blood. Receptor source: a person aged 18 to 75 in good health.

The table lists this clone with a few counts. The rearrangement joins TRBV5-1 to TRBJ2-5; 10 bases are a match to TRBD1. With 5 bases clipped from V and 5 bases from J, the junction kept 6 bases outside the gene matches. Germline V gives CDR1 SGHRS, CDR2 YFSETQ. This CDR3 region has 14 residues. This CDR3 reads CASSRDRGEETQYF. The CDR3 bases are TGCGCCAGCAGTCGGGACAGGGGCGAGGAGACCCAGTACTTC.

About this clone: Within the sample, other DNA sequences also encode this same CDR3. The rearrangement joins TRBV5-1 to TRBJ2-7, with 8 bases identical to TRBD2. The germline V gene has CDR1 SGHRS and CDR2 YFSETQ. The length of the CDR3 is 16 residues. The ends lost 3 bases at V and 1 base at J; junction bases unmatched: 9. The CDR3 region has the DNA TGCGCCAGCAGCTCTCGGAGCGGGAGACAGTCCTACGAGCAGTACTTC. Protein sequence: CASSSRSGRQSYEQYF.

The chain employs TRBV9 and TRBJ1-3; D is uncertain. The CDR3 loop spans 15 amino acids. From germline, CDR1 is SGDLS and CDR2 YYNGEE. V lost 3 bases and J 2 bases, leaving 12 bases between the germline ends. The CDR3, as DNA: TGTGCCAGCAGCGAAGAATTGAGCCCTGGAAACACCATATATTTT. Its translation is CASSEELSPGNTIYF.

The chain recombines TRBV5-1 with TRBJ2-3, with D possibly being TRBD2 (6 bases). CDR1 is SGHRS, CDR2 YFSETQ, per germline. V was shortened by 1 base and J by 4 bases, with 10 bases between the two germline ends. This CDR3 has 14 residues. The CDR3 here is CASSLRESPDTQYF. In nucleotides, the CDR3 is TGCGCCAGCAGCTTGCGGGAGAGTCCAGATACGCAGTATTTT.

This chain joins TRBV11-2 and TRBJ2-1; 8 bases fit TRBD2. V was clipped by 3 bases and J by 7 bases; unmatched bases: 17. Germline V gene data show CDR1 as SGHAT and CDR2 as FQNNGV. This CDR3 spans 18 amino acids. The CDR3 spells CASSFFPQAGVLGNEQFF. For the CDR3, the DNA is TGTGCCAGCAGCTTTTTCCCTCAAGCGGGAGTTCTTGGTAATGAGCAGTTCTTC.

The gene calls are TRBV7-2 and TRBJ2-5; D gene ambiguous. CDR1 is SGHTA and CDR2 is FQGNSA in the germline V gene. The CDR3 runs 12 residues. V was cut by 1 base and J by 9 bases, with 9 bases left in between. CDR3 sequence (DNA): TGTGCCAGCAGCTTAGAGCCCGAGTCCCAGTACTTC. This codes for CASSLEPESQYF.

This chain links TRBV6-6 with TRBJ1-2, with TRBD1 matching 10 bases. This CDR3 has 15 amino acids. After removal of 4 bases from V and 6 bases from J, the junction contained 8 bases not matched to a gene. Germline V gene lookup returns CDR1 MNHNY and CDR2 SVGAGI (reference sequence). Written as DNA, the CDR3 is TGTGCCAGCAGTTCCACGGACAGGGGGTCCGATGGCTACACCTTC. Its protein is CASSSTDRGSDGYTF.

CDR3 in amino acids: CSVESGTWSGQPQHF. The CDR3 DNA reads TGCAGCGTTGAAAGTGGGACTTGGAGTGGTCAGCCCCAGCATTTT. The J gene is TRBJ1-5, the V gene TRBV29-1, with D perhaps TRBD1 (5 bases). Per the germline V gene, CDR1 is SQVTM and CDR2 is ANQGSEA. V lost 2 bases and J lost 6, with 17 bases in between. This CDR3 spans 15 amino acids. Variable domain in full (rest from reference TRBV29-1 and TRBJ1-5): SAVISQKPSRDICQRGTSLTIQCQVDSQVTMMFWYRQQPGQSLTLIATANQGSEATYESGFVIDKFPISRPNLTFSTLTVSNMSPEDSSIYLCSVESGTWSGQPQHFGDGTRLSIL.

The V call is TRBV7-8, the J call TRBJ2-1; D is unresolved. Trimming left V 7 bases short and J 7 bases short, with 14 bases between. The V gene's germline CDR1 is SGHVS and CDR2 FQNEAQ. This CDR3 has 13 residues. CDR3 residues: CASIQRKGNEQFF. For the CDR3, the DNA is TGTGCCAGCATCCAAAGGAAGGGTAATGAGCAGTTCTTC.

V and J are TRBV6-5 and TRBJ2-7; 7 bases are shared with TRBD1. Germline assignment: CDR1 MNHEY and CDR2 SVGAGI. The CDR3 has 13 amino acids. V shed 0 bases and J 6 bases; nucleotides not matched to a gene: 2. The CDR3 here is CASSYSRDSEQYV. CDR3 coding DNA: TGTGCCAGCAGTTACTCGAGGGACAGCGAGCAGTACGTC.

This clone has a single count. The V call is TRBV29-1, the J call TRBJ2-3; weak D call: TRBD1 (5 bases). There are 13 residues in the CDR3. Between the trimmed V and J ends, which lost 4 bases and 3 bases, there was a span of 11 bases. Germline values: CDR1 SQVTM, CDR2 ANQGSEA. The chain's CDR3 is CSVGMGPTDTQYF. As DNA, the CDR3 is TGCAGCGTTGGCATGGGGCCGACAGATACGCAGTATTTT.

The chain has TRBV7-3 and TRBJ1-2; no clear D gene. Trimming removed 2 bases from V and 8 bases from J, with 21 bases in between. This CDR3 is built from 16 residues. Per the germline V gene, CDR1 is SGHTA and CDR2 is FQGTGA. The CDR3 DNA follows: TGTGCCAGCAGCTTAGAACCCGGCAGGCCTGGTTCAGGCTACACCTTC. This encodes CASSLEPGRPGSGYTF. Using reference TRBV7-3 and TRBJ1-2 for the parts outside the CDR3, the full variable domain is GAGVSQTPSNKVTEKGKYVELRCDPISGHTALYWYRQSLGQGPEFLIYFQGTGAADDSGLPNDRFFAVRPEGSVSTLKIQRTERGDSAVYLCASSLEPGRPGSGYTFGSGTRLTVV.

The table lists this clone with a count of one. This sequence joins TRBV10-2 and TRBJ1-2; D not resolved. V lost 11 bases and J 3 bases, leaving 19 bases between the germline ends. CDR1 WSHSY and CDR2 SAAADI come from the germline V gene. The CDR3 length is 14 residues. In nucleotides, the CDR3 is TGCGCCCGGAGCCCCGAGTCTTCTTACTATGGCTACACCTTC. Its translation is CARSPESSYYGYTF.

The chain joins TRBV7-2 to TRBJ1-2; D is ambiguous. The V gene lost 3 bases and the J gene lost 8 bases, with 16 bases spanning the gap. Germline V gives CDR1 SGHTA, CDR2 FQGNSA. This CDR3 spans 14 amino acids. For the CDR3, the DNA is TGTGCCAGCAGCTTCGGACCGCCATTGGGCGGCTACACCTTC. Amino acid sequence: CASSFGPPLGGYTF.

The V call is TRBV4-1, the J call TRBJ2-1, with TRBD1 matching 11 bases. CDR1 MGHRA and CDR2 YSYEKL come from the germline V gene. There are 18 residues in the CDR3. With V trimmed by 0 bases and J by 6 bases, 10 bases remained unmatched. The CDR3 reads CASSQDGRTGGFSNEQFF. The DNA for the CDR3 is TGCGCCAGCAGCCAAGATGGCAGGACAGGGGGCTTTAGCAATGAGCAGTTCTTC.

The chain recombines TRBV2 with TRBJ2-1, with 8 nucleotides matching TRBD1. The germline V gene has CDR1 SNHLY and CDR2 FYNNEI. With V trimmed by 8 bases and J by 9 bases, 9 bases remained unmatched. The CDR3 loop spans 13 amino acids. The CDR3 spells CASEGTGVGEQFF. CDR3 nucleotides: TGTGCCAGCGAGGGGACAGGCGTCGGTGAGCAGTTCTTC.

The chain combines TRBV19 with TRBJ2-1; maybe TRBD2 (6 bases). Germline CDR1 and CDR2: LNHDA and SQIVND (reference sequence). The CDR3 sequence is 14 residues long. V lost 3 bases to trimming and J lost 6 bases, with 12 bases between them. The CDR3 DNA sequence: TGTGCCAGTAGTATGGGTGGGACTTTCAATGAGCAGTTCTTC. Translating it yields CASSMGGTFNEQFF.

The chain joins TRBV2 to TRBJ2-7; D is perhaps TRBD1 (6 bases). Germline values: CDR1 SNHLY, CDR2 FYNNEI. Trimming removed 2 bases from V and 3 bases from J, with 8 bases in between. This CDR3 contains 13 residues. The CDR3 here is CASSEQGRYEQYV. The CDR3, as DNA: TGTGCCAGCAGTGAACAGGGGCGCTACGAGCAGTACGTC.

The rearrangement uses TRBV7-2 and TRBJ1-2; D gene ambiguous. The V end lost 5 bases, the J end lost 6 bases, and 16 bases lay between the germline ends. The germline gives CDR1 SGHTA, CDR2 FQGNSA. The CDR3 length is 14 residues. The CDR3 region has the DNA TGTGCCAGCAGCAGGGTCCCGCCGGTGGATGGCTACACCTTC. Translation gives CASSRVPPVDGYTF.

The chain uses TRBV5-6 and TRBJ2-7, with D tentatively TRBD2 (6 bases). The CDR3 contains 9 residues. Per the germline V gene, CDR1 is SGHDT and CDR2 is YYEEEE. For the CDR3, the DNA is TGTGCCAGTACCGGGGGTGGAGGCGTC. Translation: CASTGGGGV.

The chain combines TRBV25-1 with TRBJ1-4, with D possibly matching TRBD1 (6 bases). Germline CDR1 reads MGHDK; CDR2 reads SYGVNS. Trimming stripped 7 bases from V and 7 bases from J, with 13 bases between. CDR3 size: 13 residues. Here the CDR3 DNA reads TGTGCCAGCACGGCAGGGGCAAGTGAAAAACTGTTTTTT. Its translation is CASTAGASEKLFF. Filled out from reference TRBV25-1 and TRBJ1-4, the complete variable domain reads EADIYQTPRYLVIGTGKKITLECSQTMGHDKMYWYQQDPGMELHLIHYSYGVNSTEKGDLSSESTVSRIRTEHFPLTLESARPSHTSQYLCASTAGASEKLFFGSGTQLSVL.

The V and J genes are TRBV5-1 and TRBJ1-1, with unresolved D. Per the germline V gene, CDR1 is SGHRS and CDR2 is YFSETQ. The CDR3 runs to 15 residues. Between the trimmed V and J ends, which lost 0 bases and 0 bases, there was a span of 9 bases. In DNA, the CDR3 is TGCGCCAGCAGCTTGGAGCCAGGAGTGAACACTGAAGCTTTCTTT. Amino acid sequence: CASSLEPGVNTEAFF.

This chain links TRBV11-2 with TRBJ2-7; D call uncertain. From germline, CDR1 is SGHAT and CDR2 FQNNGV. V was clipped by 3 bases and J by 2 bases, with 8 bases between them. The CDR3 covers 13 residues. The CDR3 DNA is TGTGCCAGCAGCTTTAAAGTAGCCTACGAGCAGTACTTC. It codes for CASSFKVAYEQYF.

This chain connects TRBV5-6 to TRBJ1-2, with TRBD1 identical over 11 bases. CDR1 and CDR2 (germline): SGHDT, YYEEEE. CDR3 length equals 16 residues. The V gene end was trimmed by 2 bases and the J gene end by 6 bases; junction bases not matched to a gene: 9. The CDR3 loop is CASSFVPGQGGNGYTF. For the CDR3, the DNA is TGTGCCAGCAGCTTTGTCCCGGGACAGGGGGGAAATGGCTACACCTTC.

The chain employs TRBV27 and TRBJ2-3, with D hard to call. Germline CDR1 is MNHEY and CDR2 is SMNVEV (reference sequence). The CDR3 length is 13 residues. Trimming cost V 0 bases and J 4 bases, with 5 bases left between them. The CDR3 here is CASSLSLADTQYF. The CDR3 nucleotides read TGTGCCAGCAGTTTATCTCTCGCAGATACGCAGTATTTT.

The rearrangement joins TRBV6-5 to TRBJ1-2; D gene ambiguous. Trimming took 2 bases from V and 2 from J, leaving 15 bases between them. This CDR3 contains 16 residues. CDR1 and CDR2 from the germline V gene are MNHEY and SVGAGI. CDR3 in DNA: TGTGCCAGCAGTTACGCCTCCGAGGGTGTAAACTATGGCTACACCTTC. It translates to CASSYASEGVNYGYTF.

V gene TRBV2 combines with J gene TRBJ1-2; D uncertain. From germline, CDR1 is SNHLY and CDR2 FYNNEI. V shed 3 bases and J shed 8 bases, with 10 bases lying between them. The CDR3 spans 12 residues. CDR3 sequence (DNA): TGTGCCAGCAGTGAGGACCTCTTGGGCTACACCTTC. This encodes CASSEDLLGYTF.